Following are 21 T cell receptor beta chains from one sample sequenced in a study of beta chain features in type 1 diabetes. The entirety of the isolated RNA underwent reverse transcription, so expressed TCRB transcripts were sequenced. The table came from immunoSEQ multiplex PCR; TCRdb's copy has only in-frame clones and leaves some out. The sample shows 450,000 to 550,000 clones, around 30% of them seen only once. Sequencing was done on a sample of naive CD4+ T cells from blood. The receptors originated from a man between 18 and 29 years old in good health.

This chain connects TRBV13 to TRBJ2-2; 12 bases map to TRBD2. V shed 2 bases and J 4 bases; nucleotides not matched to a gene: 5. The CDR3 is made up of 17 amino acids. Germline-derived CDR1 and CDR2 are PRHDT and FYEKMQ (reference sequence). The CDR3, as DNA: TGTGCCAGCAGCTTATCGGGACTAGCGGGCCCCACCGGGGAGCTGTTTTTT. Its translation is CASSLSGLAGPTGELFF.

The chain joins TRBV10-3 to TRBJ2-3; 12 nucleotides match TRBD1. V shed 6 bases and J 0 bases; nucleotides not matched to a gene: 4. The CDR3 loop spans 16 amino acids. Germline assignment: CDR1 ENHRY and CDR2 SYGVKD. The CDR3 sequence: CAISAGQGASTDTQYF. CDR3 sequence (DNA): TGTGCCATCAGCGCGGGACAGGGGGCGAGCACAGATACGCAGTATTTT.

This clone appeared a few times. The chain recombines TRBV5-1 with TRBJ2-3; 11 nucleotides align to TRBD2. CDR1 and CDR2 (germline): SGHRS, YFSETQ. V shed 8 bases, J shed 0 bases, and the junction held 8 bases outside the gene matches. This CDR3 has 16 amino acids. DNA of the CDR3: TGCGCCAGTAGAACCGGGACTAGCGGAAGCACAGATACGCAGTATTTT. Encoded protein: CASRTGTSGSTDTQYF. The full variable domain, completed using reference TRBV5-1 and TRBJ2-3, is KAGVTQTPRYLIKTRGQQVTLSCSPISGHRSVSWYQQTPGQGLQFLFEYFSETQRNKGNFPGRFSGRQFSNSRSEMNVSTLELGDSALYLCASRTGTSGSTDTQYFGPGTRLTVL.

This chain joins TRBV19 and TRBJ2-7; D not certain. Germline CDR1 reads LNHDA; CDR2 reads SQIVND (reference sequence). Trimming took off 4 bases at V and 1 base at J, with 11 bases between the two ends. The CDR3 is 14 amino acids. This CDR3 is CASSTLWGSYEQYF. In nucleotides, the CDR3 is TGTGCCAGTAGTACATTATGGGGATCCTACGAGCAGTACTTC.

This clone was recorded a few times. This sequence joins TRBV7-8 and TRBJ2-3; TRBD1 agrees at 7 bases. Trimming took 5 bases from V and 0 from J; bases not matched to a gene: 5. Germline-derived CDR1 and CDR2 are SGHVS and FQNEAQ. The CDR3 spans 15 residues. The CDR3 spells CASSLRTGSTDTQYF. For the CDR3, the DNA is TGTGCCAGCAGCCTCAGGACAGGAAGCACAGATACGCAGTATTTT.

This clone was picked up one time. The chain has TRBV15 and TRBJ2-1, with TRBD2 matching 9 bases. CDR3 size: 17 residues. V trimming: 4 bases; J trimming: 8 bases; junction bases outside the gene matches: 15. Germline CDR1 and CDR2: LNHNV and YYDKDF (reference sequence). As DNA, the CDR3 is TGTGCCACCAGCAAAAAATCCGGGACTAGCAATATCTATGAGCAGTTCTTC. Amino acid sequence: CATSKKSGTSNIYEQFF.

The chain is built from TRBV5-6 and TRBJ2-5, with D hard to call. V lost 4 bases, J lost 3 bases, and 13 bases lay in between. Germline loops: CDR1 SGHDT, CDR2 YYEEEE. The CDR3 has 14 residues. The CDR3 here is CASSRVYAEETQYF. The CDR3 DNA is TGTGCCAGCAGCCGAGTTTATGCCGAAGAGACCCAGTACTTC. The variable domain in full, with the rest retrieved from reference TRBV5-6 and TRBJ2-5, is DAGVTQSPTHLIKTRGQQVTLRCSPKSGHDTVSWYQQALGQGPQFIFQYYEEEERQRGNFPDRFSGHQFPNYSSELNVNALLLGDSALYLCASSRVYAEETQYFGPGTRLLVL.

This clone was found a few times. V usage is TRBV9 and J usage is TRBJ1-4; the D is unclear. V was pared by 3 bases and J by 8 bases, with 14 bases between. Germline V lookup: CDR1 SGDLS, CDR2 YYNGEE. The CDR3 extends over 14 amino acids. For the CDR3, the DNA is TGTGCCAGCAGCGCGAACAGCCCTTGGGAAAAACTGTTTTTT. Protein: CASSANSPWEKLFF.

The chain is built from TRBV29-1 and TRBJ1-2; D call uncertain. CDR1 and CDR2 from the germline V gene are SQVTM and ANQGSEA. Trimming left V 4 bases short and J 4 bases short, with 16 bases between. The length of the CDR3 is 14 residues. The CDR3 loop reads CSVVSPTEAYGYTF. The DNA of the CDR3 is TGCAGCGTTGTTAGCCCCACCGAGGCCTATGGCTACACCTTC. Filled out from reference TRBV29-1 and TRBJ1-2, the complete variable domain reads SAVISQKPSRDICQRGTSLTIQCQVDSQVTMMFWYRQQPGQSLTLIATANQGSEATYESGFVIDKFPISRPNLTFSTLTVSNMSPEDSSIYLCSVVSPTEAYGYTFGSGTRLTVV.

This clone was seen more than once but under ten times. This sample includes further DNA sequences coding for the same CDR3. The CDR3 DNA reads as TGTGCCAGCAGCGTAGGGACTAGCGGGAGCACAGATACGCAGTATTTT. Residues: CASSVGTSGSTDTQYF. The chain uses TRBV9 and TRBJ2-3, with 11 bases identical to TRBD2. Germline assignment: CDR1 SGDLS and CDR2 YYNGEE. V lost 0 bases, J lost 0 bases, and 0 bases stayed unmatched. The CDR3 length is 16 residues.

This chain links TRBV15 with TRBJ2-1, with 8 nucleotides matching TRBD2. The CDR3 sequence is 15 residues long. V shed 3 bases and J 6 bases; nucleotides not matched to a gene: 7. CDR1 is LNHNV and CDR2 is YYDKDF in the germline V gene (reference sequence). The DNA of the CDR3 is TGTGCCACCAGCAGGCGGAGCGGGAGTGGCAATGAGCAGTTCTTC. Encoded protein: CATSRRSGSGNEQFF.

The rearrangement joins TRBV29-1 to TRBJ2-5; D ambiguous. In germline, CDR1 is SQVTM, CDR2 ANQGSEA. CDR3 length: 13 amino acids. Deletions cut 6 bases from V and 6 bases from J, with 17 bases between. CDR3 sequence reads: CSVDRVLVKTQYF. CDR3 nucleotide sequence: TGCAGCGTGGACCGGGTCTTAGTCAAGACCCAGTACTTC.

V usage is TRBV27 and J usage is TRBJ2-4; no clear D. V was trimmed by 5 bases and J by 0 bases, leaving 14 bases between them. This CDR3 comprises 16 residues. Germline lookup yields CDR1 MNHEY and CDR2 SMNVEV (reference sequence). The CDR3 spells CASSTHTMIAKNIQYF. CDR3 coding DNA: TGTGCCAGCAGTACCCACACCATGATAGCCAAAAACATTCAGTACTTC.

This clone was seen more than once but under ten times. This sequence joins TRBV20-1 and TRBJ2-7; D is unclear. The V end was cut by 6 bases, the J end by 0 bases, with 6 bases between. The CDR3 has 11 residues. Germline lookup yields CDR1 DFQATT and CDR2 SNEGSKA (reference sequence). The CDR3 loop is CSAESSYEQYF. The CDR3 bases are TGCAGTGCGGAGAGCTCCTACGAGCAGTACTTC.

V and J are TRBV13 and TRBJ2-5; 10 nucleotides align to TRBD1. This CDR3 region has 15 residues. Per the germline V gene, CDR1 is PRHDT and CDR2 is FYEKMQ (reference sequence). V was clipped by 5 bases and J by 5 bases; unmatched bases: 8. CDR3 sequence (DNA): TGTGCCAGCAGCCGGACAGGGGGTCATTTGGAGACCCAGTACTTC. It specifies CASSRTGGHLETQYF.

The chain couples TRBV4-1 to TRBJ1-5; tentative D call: TRBD1 (6 bases). CDR1 and CDR2 from the germline V gene are MGHRA and YSYEKL. V was shortened by 3 bases and J by 5 bases, with 17 bases between the two germline ends. The CDR3 is made up of 16 amino acids. CDR3 residues: CASSHGFLDRYQPQHF. Here the CDR3 DNA reads TGCGCCAGCAGCCATGGATTCCTAGACAGGTATCAGCCCCAGCATTTT.

This clone was detected only a few times. V gene TRBV4-2 combines with J gene TRBJ2-7, with 8 bases aligning to TRBD1. Trimming took 3 bases from V and 3 from J; bases not matched to a gene: 7. The germline gives CDR1 LGHNA, CDR2 YNFKEQ. There are 15 residues in the CDR3. The CDR3, as DNA: TGTGCCAGCAGCCAGATGCGACAGGGGCTCTACGAGCAGTACTTC. It is translated as CASSQMRQGLYEQYF.

This clone has more than one count but fewer than ten. The chain is built from TRBV9 and TRBJ2-7; 12 bases fit TRBD2. The CDR3 spans 15 residues. The junction had 4 bases not matched to a gene; V was cut back by 4 bases and J by 2 bases. Germline V CDR1 and CDR2: SGDLS, YYNGEE. The CDR3: CASSPWTSGTYEQYF. As DNA, the CDR3 is TGTGCCAGCAGCCCCTGGACTAGCGGGACCTACGAGCAGTACTTC. Full variable domain (remainder filled in from reference TRBV9 and TRBJ2-7): DSGVTQTPKHLITATGQRVTLRCSPRSGDLSVYWYQQSLDQGLQFLIQYYNGEERAKGNILERFSAQQFPDLHSELNLSSLELGDSALYFCASSPWTSGTYEQYFGPGTRLTVT.

In its sample, this clone was seen a few times. This chain uses TRBV2 with TRBJ2-7, with D hard to call. Germline CDR1 reads SNHLY; CDR2 reads FYNNEI. V was trimmed by 10 bases and J by 2 bases, leaving 12 bases between them. This CDR3 has 12 amino acids. CDR3 coding DNA: TGTGCCATCCGGGCGGTTCCCTACGAGCAGTACTTC. This sequence encodes CAIRAVPYEQYF.

The chain has TRBV27 and TRBJ2-2; D assignment may be TRBD1 or TRBD2 (7 bases each). With 5 bases removed from V and 8 bases from J, the gap between germline ends came to 27 bases. The germline V gene encodes CDR1 MNHEY and CDR2 SMNVEV (reference sequence). The CDR3 is 18 amino acids. This CDR3 is CASSPGGGWTVRNGELFF. CDR3 nucleotide sequence: TGTGCCAGCAGTCCAGGGGGGGGCTGGACAGTGAGGAATGGGGAGCTGTTTTTT.

The rearrangement links TRBV30 to TRBJ1-6; a possible D gene is TRBD1 (5 bases). CDR1 is GTSNPN and CDR2 is SVGIG in the germline V gene (reference sequence). CDR3 length: 13 amino acids. V was shortened by 2 bases and J by 7 bases, with 9 bases between the two germline ends. CDR3 sequence reads: CAWSPGPNSPLHF. CDR3 bases: TGTGCCTGGAGTCCGGGGCCAAATTCACCCCTCCACTTT.